These T cell receptor beta chains were read from a single sample in a study of T cell responses to AZD1222 COVID-19 vaccine. Sequencing was performed with immunoSEQ multiplex PCR; in TCRdb, only in-frame clones are kept and a portion is missing. This table has 150,000 to 200,000 clones, less than 90% appearing once. Here the sequenced sample was peripheral blood, taken on day 0 of AZD1222 vaccination. These TCRs come from an adult in good health. Each CDR3 is given with its conserved first and last residue. The D gene is left open where the match is weak.

D gene	V gene	J gene	CDR3 length	CDR3 protein
TRBD2	TRBV5-1	TRBJ2-3	17	CASSSTSGRSGTDTQYF
TRBD1	TRBV5-1	TRBJ1-2	15	CASSTGTGGGYGYTF
TRBD1	TRBV29-1	TRBJ1-2	15	CSVALGQAAAYGYTF
-	TRBV4-2	TRBJ1-5	15	CASSLDQGANQPQHF
-	TRBV6-5	TRBJ1-2	13	CASRPGGGSSYTF
-	TRBV5-1	TRBJ2-2	15	CASSLAGADTGELFF
TRBD2	TRBV9	TRBJ2-1	15	CASSVLAGGGGEQFF
-	TRBV5-6	TRBJ2-5	13	CASSWDRRETQYF
TRBD2	TRBV7-3	TRBJ2-3	16	CASSSSGLAGTDTQYF
-	TRBV2	TRBJ1-6	14	CASSENGVHSPLHF
-	TRBV28	TRBJ1-4	15	CASSFPQGRSEKLFF
-	TRBV20-1	TRBJ2-7	11	CSASPTYEQYF
-	TRBV7-9	TRBJ2-2	13	CASSLTRAGELFF
-	TRBV25-1	TRBJ2-2	14	CASSEDWNTGELFF
-	TRBV11-3	TRBJ2-1	16	CASSRGVDPQDNEQFF
-	TRBV5-1	TRBJ1-1	13	CASSLAGNTEAFF
TRBD1	TRBV27	TRBJ2-2	17	CASRLHRDRANTGELFF
-	TRBV4-2	TRBJ1-3	13	CASSQERINTIYF
-	TRBV9	TRBJ2-2	16	CASSATTGMNTGELFF
-	TRBV7-3	TRBJ2-7	14	CASSSRQGLGEQYF
TRBD1	TRBV6-6	TRBJ1-1	15	CASSLTGVGNTEAFF
-	TRBV12-3/TRBV12-4	TRBJ1-2	13	CASRLPGDYGYTF
TRBD2	TRBV5-4	TRBJ2-7	14	CASSHSGRRNEQYF
-	TRBV9	TRBJ2-2	15	CASSVVSGNTGELFF
-	TRBV18	TRBJ1-2	15	CASSPTGAVNYGYTF
TRBD2	TRBV5-4	TRBJ2-1	17	CASRRGLAESSYNEQFF
TRBD1	TRBV27	TRBJ2-5	18	CASSLSTPGRGLGETQYF
-	TRBV19	TRBJ1-1	15	CASSISAGVNTEAFF
-	TRBV29-1	TRBJ1-1	13	CSAGDGLNTEAFF
TRBD1	TRBV5-6	TRBJ2-5	14	CASYDRGIRETQYF
-	TRBV9	TRBJ2-3	17	CASSVAGSGAGSDTQYF
TRBD2	TRBV6-5	TRBJ2-7	14	CASARTSGIYEQYF
TRBD1	TRBV6-2/TRBV6-3	TRBJ1-5	14	CASSTGQLLQPQHF
TRBD1	TRBV28	TRBJ1-1	13	CASSLRGYTEAFF
-	TRBV29-1	TRBJ2-5	15	CSGWGFMGGGETQYF
-	TRBV4-1	TRBJ2-7	13	CASSRERYHEQYF
-	TRBV7-2	TRBJ1-2	13	CASSLALVEAYTF
-	TRBV2	TRBJ1-6	14	CASREDIHNSPLHF
-	TRBV3-1/TRBV3-2	TRBJ1-6	13	CASSQHSQGPLHF
-	TRBV21-1	TRBJ1-5	22	CASSKVNIRCLLAGQLNQPQHF
-	TRBV28	TRBJ1-1	12	CASSQGSTEAFF
-	TRBV10-3	TRBJ1-1	14	CAISERSGNTEAFF
-	TRBV9	TRBJ1-1	13	CASSVEGRTEAFF
-	TRBV12-3/TRBV12-4	TRBJ2-7	11	CASSLGSEQYF
-	TRBV7-3	TRBJ2-5	15	CASSLTGGRGETQYF
-	TRBV4-1	TRBJ1-1	15	CASSLGRLMNTEAFF